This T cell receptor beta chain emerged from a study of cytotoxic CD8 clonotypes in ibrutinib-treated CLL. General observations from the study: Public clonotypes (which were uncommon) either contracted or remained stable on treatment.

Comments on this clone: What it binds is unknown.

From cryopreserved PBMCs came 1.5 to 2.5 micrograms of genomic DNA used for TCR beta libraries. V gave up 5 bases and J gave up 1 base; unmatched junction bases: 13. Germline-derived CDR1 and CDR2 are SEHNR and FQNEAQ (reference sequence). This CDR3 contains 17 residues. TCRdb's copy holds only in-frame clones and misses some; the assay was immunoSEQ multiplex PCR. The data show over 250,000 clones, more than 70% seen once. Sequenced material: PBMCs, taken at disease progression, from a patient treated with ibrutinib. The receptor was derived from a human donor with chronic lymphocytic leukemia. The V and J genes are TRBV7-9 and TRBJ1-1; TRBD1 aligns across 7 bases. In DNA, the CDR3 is TGTGCCAGCAGCCCCTTCCGAGGGGGCCTGAGGAACACTGAAGCTTTCTTT. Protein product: CASSPFRGGLRNTEAFF. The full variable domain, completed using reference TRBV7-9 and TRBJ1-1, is DTGVSQNPRHKITKRGQNVTFRCDPISEHNRLYWYRQTLGQGPEFLTYFQNEAQLEKSRLLSDRFSAERPKGSFSTLEIQRTEQGDSAMYLCASSPFRGGLRNTEAFFGQGTRLTVV.